The sequence of this T cell receptor (beta chain) was determined in a study of CD8 T cells in Susac syndrome. Study-wide findings and caveats: The CD4+ T cell repertoires of Susac syndrome were found to show no clonal expansion.

TCR beta from blood CD8+ and CD4+ T cells was sequenced. It was negative isolation that provided the CD8+ and CD4+ T cells, whereas TEMRA cells were enriched by FACS. About this clonotype: Antigen: not known.

Deletions cut 1 base from V and 0 bases from J, with 5 bases between. This CDR3 is built from 14 residues. Germline V gives CDR1 LGHNA, CDR2 YSLEER. The RNA input was roughly 0.45 to 1 ug, and it was reverse transcribed with random hexamers. TCRdb reprocessed the immunoSEQ multiplex PCR reads with MiXCR, giving one entry per CDR3 protein. The table shows over 150,000 distinct CDR3 sequences, with around 94% occurring only once. The sequencing input was CD4+ T cells from PBMCs. V is TRBV4-3 and J is TRBJ2-3, with D unclear. This receptor was obtained from a human donor with Susac syndrome. CDR3 protein: CASSQVPSTDTQYF. The CDR3 coding sequence is TGCGCCAGCAGCCAAGTCCCCAGCACAGATACGCAGTATTTT.